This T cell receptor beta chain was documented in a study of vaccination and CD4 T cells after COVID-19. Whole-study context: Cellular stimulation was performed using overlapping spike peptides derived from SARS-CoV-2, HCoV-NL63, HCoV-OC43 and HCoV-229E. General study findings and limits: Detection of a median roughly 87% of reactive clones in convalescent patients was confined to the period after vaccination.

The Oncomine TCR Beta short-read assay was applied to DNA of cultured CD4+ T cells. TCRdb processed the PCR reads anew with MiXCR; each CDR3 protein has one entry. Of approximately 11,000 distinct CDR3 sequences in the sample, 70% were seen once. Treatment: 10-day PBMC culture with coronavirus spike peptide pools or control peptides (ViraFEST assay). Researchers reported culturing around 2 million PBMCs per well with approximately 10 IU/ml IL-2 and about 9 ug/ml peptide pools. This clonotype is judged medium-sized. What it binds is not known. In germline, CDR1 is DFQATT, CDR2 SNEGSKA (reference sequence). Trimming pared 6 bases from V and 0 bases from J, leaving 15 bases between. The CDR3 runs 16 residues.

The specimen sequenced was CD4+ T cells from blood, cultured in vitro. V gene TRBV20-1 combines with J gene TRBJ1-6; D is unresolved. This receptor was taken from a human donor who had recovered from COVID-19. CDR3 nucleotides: TGCAGTGCAAGGGTCCTTCAAAGCTCCTATAATTCACCCCTCCACTTT. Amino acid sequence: CSARVLQSSYNSPLHF.